This TCR beta chain was captured in a study of T cells in Graves' hyperthyroidism and ophthalmopathy. This clonotype was observed many times. J gave up 0 bases and V 5 bases, and 5 bases lay outside the gene matches. Per the germline V gene, CDR1 is SGHTA and CDR2 is FQGTGA. This CDR3 is built from 16 residues. Amplification yielded TCR beta CDR3 regions, with RNA transcripts as the source. Carried out on the TCR CDR3, a first-round RT-PCR used the HTBI primer set. TCRdb recomputed calls from the multiplex PCR reads with MiXCR, one row per CDR3 protein. The sample lists about 300,000 distinct CDR3 sequences, around a fifth occurring once.

This chain uses TRBV7-3 with TRBJ2-3; 10 nucleotides match TRBD2. Sequencing was carried out using blood. The receptor was isolated from a man aged 50 to 59 with Graves' ophthalmopathy. For the CDR3, the DNA is TGTGCCAGCAGCGCTGTAGCGGGAGGCAGCACAGATACGCAGTATTTT. As protein: CASSAVAGGSTDTQYF.